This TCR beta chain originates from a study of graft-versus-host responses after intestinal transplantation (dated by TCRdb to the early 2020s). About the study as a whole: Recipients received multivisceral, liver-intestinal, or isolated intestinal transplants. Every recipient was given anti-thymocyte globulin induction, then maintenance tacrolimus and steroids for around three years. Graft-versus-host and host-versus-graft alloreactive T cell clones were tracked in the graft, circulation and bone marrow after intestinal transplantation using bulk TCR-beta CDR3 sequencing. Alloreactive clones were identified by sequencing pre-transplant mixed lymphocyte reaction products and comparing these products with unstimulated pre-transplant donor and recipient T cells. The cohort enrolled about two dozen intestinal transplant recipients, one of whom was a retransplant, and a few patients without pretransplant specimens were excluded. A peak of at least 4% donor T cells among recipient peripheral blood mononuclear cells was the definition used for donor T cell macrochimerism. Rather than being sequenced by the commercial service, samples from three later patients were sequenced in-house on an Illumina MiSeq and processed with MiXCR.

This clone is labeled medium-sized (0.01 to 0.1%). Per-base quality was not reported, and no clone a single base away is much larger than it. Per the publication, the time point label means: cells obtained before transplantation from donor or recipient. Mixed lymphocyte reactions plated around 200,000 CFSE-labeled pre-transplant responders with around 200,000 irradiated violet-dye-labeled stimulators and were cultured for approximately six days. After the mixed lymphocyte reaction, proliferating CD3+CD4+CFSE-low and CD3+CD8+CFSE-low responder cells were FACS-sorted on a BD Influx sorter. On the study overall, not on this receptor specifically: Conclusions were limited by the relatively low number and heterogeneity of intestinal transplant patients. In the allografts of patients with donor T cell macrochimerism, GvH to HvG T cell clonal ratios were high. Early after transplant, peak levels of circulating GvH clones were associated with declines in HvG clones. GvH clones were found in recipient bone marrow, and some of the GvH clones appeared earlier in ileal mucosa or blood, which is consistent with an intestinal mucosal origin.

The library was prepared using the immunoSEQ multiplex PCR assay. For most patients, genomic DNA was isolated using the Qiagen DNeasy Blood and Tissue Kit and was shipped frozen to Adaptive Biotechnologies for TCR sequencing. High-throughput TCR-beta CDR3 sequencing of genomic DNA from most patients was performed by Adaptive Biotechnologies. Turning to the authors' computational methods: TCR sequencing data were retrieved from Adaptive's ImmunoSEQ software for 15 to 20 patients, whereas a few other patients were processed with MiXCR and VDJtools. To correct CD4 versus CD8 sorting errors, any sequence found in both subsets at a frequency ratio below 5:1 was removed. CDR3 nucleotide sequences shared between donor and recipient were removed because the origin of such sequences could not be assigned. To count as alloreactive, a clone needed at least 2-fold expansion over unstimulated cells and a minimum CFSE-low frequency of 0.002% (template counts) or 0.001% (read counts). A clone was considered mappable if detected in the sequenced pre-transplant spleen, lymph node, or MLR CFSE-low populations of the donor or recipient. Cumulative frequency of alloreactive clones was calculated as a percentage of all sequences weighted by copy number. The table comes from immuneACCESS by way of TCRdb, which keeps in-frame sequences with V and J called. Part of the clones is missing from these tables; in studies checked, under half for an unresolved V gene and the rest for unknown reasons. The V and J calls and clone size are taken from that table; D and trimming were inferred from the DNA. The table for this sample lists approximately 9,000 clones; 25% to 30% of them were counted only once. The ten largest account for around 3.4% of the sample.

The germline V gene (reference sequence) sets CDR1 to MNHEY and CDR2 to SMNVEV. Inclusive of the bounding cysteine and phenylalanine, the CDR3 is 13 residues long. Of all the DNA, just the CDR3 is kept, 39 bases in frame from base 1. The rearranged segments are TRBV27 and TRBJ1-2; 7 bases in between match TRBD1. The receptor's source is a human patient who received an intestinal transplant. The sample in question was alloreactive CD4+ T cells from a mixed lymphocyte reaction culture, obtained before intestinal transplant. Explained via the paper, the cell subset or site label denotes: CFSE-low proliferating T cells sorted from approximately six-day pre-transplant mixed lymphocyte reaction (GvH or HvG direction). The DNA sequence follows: TGTGACCCTCCTTTGACAGGGAACTATGGCTACACCTTC. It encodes CDPPLTGNYGYTF.